This is a list of T cell receptor beta chains from one sample in a study of blood T cell repertoires in COVID-19. Here immunoSEQ multiplex PCR was the method, and the copy in TCRdb shows in-frame clones only, minus some. The repertoire holds approximately 150,000 clones, with 60% to 85% as singletons. Material for sequencing was peripheral blood. The receptor set was obtained from a man aged 50 or older with acute or convalescent COVID-19. Each CDR3 is given without its conserved first and last residue. The order of the fields is CDR3 protein, J gene, V gene, CDR3 length.

ASSPQQGANTGELF TRBJ2-2 TRBV5-1 14
ASSLRGGNGYT TRBJ1-2 TRBV5-6 11
ASSQIDRSYGYT TRBJ1-2 TRBV3-1/TRBV3-2 12
ALRQGATEAF TRBJ1-1 TRBV30 10
APRPRARGGAGGDTQY TRBJ2-3 TRBV13 16
ASRVAGARWAF TRBJ1-1 TRBV12-3/TRBV12-4 11
ASRQGAGEQF TRBJ2-1 TRBV10-2 10
SAEVSYEQY TRBJ2-7 TRBV20-1 9
ASTGQRRGAGNTIY TRBJ1-3 TRBV19 14
ASSFLAGTSTDTQY TRBJ2-3 TRBV27 14
ASSESGGVGNIQY TRBJ2-4 TRBV10-1 13
ASSESSGAHYNEQF TRBJ2-1 TRBV6-1 14
ATSQWVAGDTEAF TRBJ1-1 TRBV5-6 13
SASGAGGSADTQY TRBJ2-3 TRBV20-1 13